These T cell receptor beta chains were read from a single sample in a study of T cell responses to AZD1222 COVID-19 vaccine. Assay used: immunoSEQ multiplex PCR; TCRdb lists only in-frame clones, some missing. This sample has over 100,000 clones; 70% to 90% occur once, and the top ten carry 4% to 5.5%. Sequences were derived from peripheral blood, sampled 28 days after the second AZD1222 dose. The receptors shown here come from an adult who received the AZD1222 COVID-19 vaccine. Both conserved end residues are part of each CDR3. A D gene is named only where the DNA matches it firmly. Clone size is shown for a subset of rows, as once, few, many or a class of expanded clone.

DNA,CDR3,D,J,size,length,V
TGTGCCAGCAGCTTAACGGTCCAGAACTATGGCTACACCTTC,CASSLTVQNYGYTF,NA,TRBJ1-2,NA,14,TRBV5-6
TGTGCCAGCAGCTTCCGGGACAGGTCTGGAAACACCATATATTTT,CASSFRDRSGNTIYF,TRBD1,TRBJ1-3,once,15,TRBV5-6
TGTGCCAGCGGTCGGACTAGCGGGAGCCATGAGCAGTTCTTC,CASGRTSGSHEQFF,TRBD2,TRBJ2-1,NA,14,TRBV6-4
TGCGCCAGCAGCCTTGGGACAATAGGCACTGAAGCTTTCTTT,CASSLGTIGTEAFF,NA,TRBJ1-1,medium-sized,14,TRBV5-1
TGTGCCAGCAGCTTGGGCGGGGTTTCGACCGGGGAGCTGTTTTTT,CASSLGGVSTGELFF,NA,TRBJ2-2,NA,15,TRBV5-4
TGCGCCAGCAGCTCGGGGACAGCCACTGAAGCTTTCTTT,CASSSGTATEAFF,TRBD1,TRBJ1-1,NA,13,TRBV5-1
TGTGCCAGCATCCAGGGTGGCCCCTACAATGAGCAGTTCTTC,CASIQGGPYNEQFF,NA,TRBJ2-1,NA,14,TRBV7-9
TGCGCCAGCATCCACAGAGTCAAGGGGAGAAGATCTAATGAAAAACTGTTTTTT,CASIHRVKGRRSNEKLFF,NA,TRBJ1-4,NA,18,TRBV23-1
TGTGCCAGCAGCTTACGGGTTGGGACAGACAGAAATGAGCAGTTCTTC,CASSLRVGTDRNEQFF,TRBD1,TRBJ2-1,NA,16,TRBV7-9
TGTGCCAGCTTAAAAGCGAGGTCCCCCCCAGATACGCAGTATTTT,CASLKARSPPDTQYF,NA,TRBJ2-3,NA,15,TRBV7-2
TGTGCCAGCAGCCAATCACCAGCCCGATGGGACACTGAAGCTTTCTTT,CASSQSPARWDTEAFF,NA,TRBJ1-1,NA,16,TRBV16
TGTGCCAGCAGCCTTAGACAGGGTGGACACACTGAAGCTTTCTTT,CASSLRQGGHTEAFF,TRBD1,TRBJ1-1,once,15,TRBV5-6
TGTGCCAGCAGCCAGGGTTATGGCTACACCTTC,CASSQGYGYTF,NA,TRBJ1-2,NA,11,TRBV3-1/TRBV3-2
TGTGCCACCAGCAGTTTAACAGGGGGCGGGTTAGACACCATATATTTT,CATSSLTGGGLDTIYF,TRBD1,TRBJ1-3,NA,16,TRBV15
TGTGCCAGCAGCTTGGGCACCTACGAGCAGTACTTC,CASSLGTYEQYF,NA,TRBJ2-7,NA,12,TRBV5-6
TGTGCCAGTAGTGACGTGGGGGATAACTATGGCTACACCTTC,CASSDVGDNYGYTF,NA,TRBJ1-2,NA,14,TRBV19
TGCAGCGTTGTAGAGAACTATGGCTACACCTTC,CSVVENYGYTF,NA,TRBJ1-2,NA,11,TRBV29-1
TGTGCCCGGGGGGAACCCCTCCACTTT,CARGEPLHF,NA,TRBJ1-6,NA,9,TRBV30
TGTGCCACCAGTGACCCCTTTAAAGGGAGGGCTTTCTTT,CATSDPFKGRAFF,NA,TRBJ1-1,NA,13,TRBV24-1
TGTGCCAGCAGCGGAGGCCTTGGCACAGATACGCAGTATTTT,CASSGGLGTDTQYF,NA,TRBJ2-3,NA,14,TRBV7-3
TGTGCCAGCAGCGGGCGGTGGACAGGGGCCCCTAACTATGGCTACACCTTC,CASSGRWTGAPNYGYTF,TRBD1,TRBJ1-2,NA,17,TRBV5-6
TGCGCCAGCAGCCAAGATACTGGAAACACCATATATTTT,CASSQDTGNTIYF,NA,TRBJ1-3,NA,13,TRBV4-3
TGTGCCAGCAGCTCTCTGACAGGGCCCAATCAGCCCCAGCATTTT,CASSSLTGPNQPQHF,TRBD1,TRBJ1-5,once,15,TRBV11-2
TGTGCCAGCACCATGGGGTCGTCCTACGAGCAGTACTTC,CASTMGSSYEQYF,NA,TRBJ2-7,NA,13,TRBV5-6
TGTGCCAGCAGTACTTCCCTAGCACTCTACGAGCAGTACTTC,CASSTSLALYEQYF,NA,TRBJ2-7,NA,14,TRBV5-6
TGTGCCAGCAGTCACAGGGGTTATTCACCCCTCCACTTT,CASSHRGYSPLHF,TRBD1,TRBJ1-6,NA,13,TRBV6-5
TGTGCCAGCACCTCACACCCGAACACTGAAGCTTTCTTT,CASTSHPNTEAFF,NA,TRBJ1-1,NA,13,TRBV12-3/TRBV12-4
TGTGCCTGGACCACCCCCTGGGAGGGGTCTAGCACAGATACGCAGTATTTT,CAWTTPWEGSSTDTQYF,TRBD2,TRBJ2-3,NA,17,TRBV30
TGTGCCAGCAGCTTAGTTACAGGTAGTGAGCAGTTCTTC,CASSLVTGSEQFF,NA,TRBJ2-1,NA,13,TRBV7-9
TGTGCCAGCAGACCCTGGACAGGGACGGGAAACACTGAAGCTTTCTTT,CASRPWTGTGNTEAFF,TRBD1,TRBJ1-1,NA,16,TRBV27
TGTGCCTGGAGTGGTGGCTCAGGAGGGCAGTTCTTC,CAWSGGSGGQFF,NA,TRBJ2-1,NA,12,TRBV30
TGTGCCAGCTCGCTACAGGTGAACACTGAAGCTTTCTTT,CASSLQVNTEAFF,NA,TRBJ1-1,NA,13,TRBV18
TGTGCCAGCAGTTGGGGGGGGCTTGGGATAGTCTACGAGCAGTACTTC,CASSWGGLGIVYEQYF,NA,TRBJ2-7,NA,16,TRBV28
TGTGCCAGCAGTCTTCGACAGGGACCTTTGGGAAAACTGTTTTTT,CASSLRQGPLGKLFF,TRBD1,TRBJ1-4,NA,15,TRBV6-5
TGTGCCAGCAGCTTGGTTGCGGGGAGCTCCTACAATGAGCAGTTCTTC,CASSLVAGSSYNEQFF,NA,TRBJ2-1,NA,16,TRBV5-4
TGTGCCAGCAGCCAAGATTCGGAGAGCAATCAGCCCCAGCATTTT,CASSQDSESNQPQHF,NA,TRBJ1-5,NA,15,TRBV4-2
TGTGCCAGCTGGGGCGGGAGGGCCACGGAGACCCAGTACTTC,CASWGGRATETQYF,TRBD2,TRBJ2-5,NA,14,TRBV6-5
TGTGCCAGCAGTTACCCGGGGGCAAGGCCCCAGCATTTT,CASSYPGARPQHF,NA,TRBJ1-5,NA,13,TRBV6-2/TRBV6-3
TGTGCCAGCAGGAGGGGGGTCAGTTTGGAGACCCAGTACTTC,CASRRGVSLETQYF,NA,TRBJ2-5,NA,14,TRBV2
TGCGCCAGCAGCCCTGGTCTAGCGGGCATCTTAGGGGAGCTGTTTTTT,CASSPGLAGILGELFF,TRBD2,TRBJ2-2,NA,16,TRBV10-1
TGTGCCAGCAGTTTGGGGGAGGGGGCCAAAAACATTCAGTACTTC,CASSLGEGAKNIQYF,TRBD2,TRBJ2-4,NA,15,TRBV27
TGTGCCAGCAGTTCCCATAGCGGGGGGTATAACACCGGGGAGCTGTTTTTT,CASSSHSGGYNTGELFF,TRBD2,TRBJ2-2,NA,17,TRBV27
TGTGCCAGCAGCAAGATATCGGAACAGGGGAAGGATACGCAGTATTTT,CASSKISEQGKDTQYF,TRBD1,TRBJ2-3,NA,16,TRBV13
TGTGCCAGCAGCCGATGGGACGGTGAAGCTTTCTTT,CASSRWDGEAFF,NA,TRBJ1-1,NA,12,TRBV27
TGCAGTGCTAGACAGGGCTACGAGCAGTACTTC,CSARQGYEQYF,NA,TRBJ2-7,NA,11,TRBV20-1
TGCGCCAGCAGCTACTCCACCACCTCCTACGAGCAGTACTTC,CASSYSTTSYEQYF,NA,TRBJ2-7,NA,14,TRBV5-1
TGTGCCAGCAGTAGCGGGACGGTAATATACGAGCAGTACTTC,CASSSGTVIYEQYF,TRBD2,TRBJ2-7,NA,14,TRBV27
TGTGCCAGTAGTAAGGGCAGAAAGGCTAATGAAAAACTGTTTTTT,CASSKGRKANEKLFF,NA,TRBJ1-4,NA,15,TRBV19
TGTGCCAGCAGCCCAGGGGTTTGGGGCTACACCTTC,CASSPGVWGYTF,NA,TRBJ1-2,NA,12,TRBV7-2
TGTGCCAGCAGCCTTGTCGGAAACACCATATATTTT,CASSLVGNTIYF,NA,TRBJ1-3,NA,12,TRBV11-2